The 9 T cell receptor beta chains below all came from one sample that was sequenced in a study of T cell changes during pregnancy in multiple sclerosis. Clones were read by immunoSEQ multiplex PCR, and TCRdb kept only the in-frame ones, dropping some. Of approximately 40,000 clones listed, around nine tenths are singletons. Source: CD4+ T cells from peripheral blood mononuclear cells, taken before pregnancy. Every receptor here comes from a female donor with multiple sclerosis, enrolled in a pregnancy study.

V usage is TRBV19 and J usage is TRBJ2-3; D might be TRBD2 (5 bases). Germline V gene lookup returns CDR1 LNHDA and CDR2 SQIVND (reference sequence). CDR3 length: 18 amino acids. V gave up 5 bases and J gave up 0 bases, with 21 bases separating them. The CDR3 sequence is CASSLNPRSRVSTDTQYF. CDR3 sequence (DNA): TGTGCCAGTAGTCTAAATCCCCGGTCGCGGGTAAGCACAGATACGCAGTATTTT.

The chain joins TRBV9 to TRBJ1-6; TRBD1 is a possible D gene (6 bases). The V gene lost 1 base and the J gene lost 9 bases, with 14 bases spanning the gap. The V gene's germline CDR1 is SGDLS and CDR2 YYNGEE. The CDR3 has 15 residues. DNA of the CDR3: TGTGCCAGCAGCGTAAGTTATCAGGGGCTTTCACCCCTCCACTTT. Its translation is CASSVSYQGLSPLHF.

The rearrangement links TRBV5-1 to TRBJ1-4; 8 bases are a match to TRBD1. This CDR3 spans 14 amino acids. CDR1 SGHRS and CDR2 YFSETQ come from the germline V gene. V shed 3 bases and J 6 bases; nucleotides not matched to a gene: 4. The CDR3, as DNA: TGCGCCAGCAGCTCAGGACAGGGTGATGAAAAACTGTTTTTT. As protein: CASSSGQGDEKLFF. Variable domain in full (rest from reference TRBV5-1 and TRBJ1-4): KAGVTQTPRYLIKTRGQQVTLSCSPISGHRSVSWYQQTPGQGLQFLFEYFSETQRNKGNFPGRFSGRQFSNSRSEMNVSTLELGDSALYLCASSSGQGDEKLFFGSGTQLSVL.

This clone showed up just once. This chain links TRBV4-1 with TRBJ1-4; TRBD1 might be the D (5 bases). The germline V gene has CDR1 MGHRA and CDR2 YSYEKL. The CDR3 runs to 17 residues. V lost 4 bases, J lost 3 bases, and 18 bases lay in between. CDR3 bases: TGCGCCAGCAGCCCCCGTGGGAGGGGAAGGTCTAATGAAAAACTGTTTTTT. Translated: CASSPRGRGRSNEKLFF.

This clone was counted once. V and J are TRBV2 and TRBJ1-5; D unclear. With 4 bases removed from V and 1 base from J, the gap between germline ends came to 14 bases. CDR1 SNHLY and CDR2 FYNNEI come from the germline V gene. CDR3 length equals 16 residues. CDR3 region: CASSGIHPGSNQPQHF. CDR3 nucleotide sequence: TGTGCCAGCAGTGGGATTCATCCGGGAAGCAATCAGCCCCAGCATTTT.

The rearrangement joins TRBV19 to TRBJ1-5; D is unclear. The CDR3 consists of 15 residues. Germline V gives CDR1 LNHDA, CDR2 SQIVND (reference sequence). V shed 5 bases and J shed 1 base, with 12 bases lying between them. In DNA form, the CDR3 reads TGTGCCAGTAGTTCCACAGCTCCCAGCAATCAGCCCCAGCATTTT. It yields the protein CASSSTAPSNQPQHF.

The genes are TRBV19 and TRBJ1-1; 9 nucleotides match TRBD1. J was trimmed by 12 bases and V by 10 bases; bases with no gene match: 9. CDR1 and CDR2 from the germline V gene are LNHDA and SQIVND (reference sequence). The CDR3 extends over 11 amino acids. CDR3 region: CATDRDRATFF. CDR3 DNA: TGTGCCACCGACCGGGACAGGGCAACTTTCTTT.

The gene calls are TRBV18 and TRBJ2-2; tentatively, D is TRBD1 (6 bases). The germline V gene encodes CDR1 KGHSH and CDR2 LQKENI. This CDR3 has 15 amino acids. Trimming pared 3 bases from V and 5 bases from J, leaving 13 bases between. CDR3 in amino acids: CASSPQGHQTGELFF. As DNA, the CDR3 is TGTGCCAGCTCACCCCAGGGACATCAAACCGGGGAGCTGTTTTTT. Full variable domain (missing parts from reference TRBV18 and TRBJ2-2): NAGVMQNPRHLVRRRGQEARLRCSPMKGHSHVYWYRQLPEEGLKFMVYLQKENIIDESGMPKERFSAEFPKEGPSILRIQQVVRGDSAAYFCASSPQGHQTGELFFGEGSRLTVL.

The chain recombines TRBV7-9 with TRBJ1-1; TRBD1 matches at 10 bases. The trim removed 0 bases at V and 11 bases at J, leaving 0 bases unmatched. Germline V gene data show CDR1 as SEHNR and CDR2 as FQNEAQ (reference sequence). The CDR3 extends over 12 amino acids. CDR3 loop: CASSLADRGAFF. The CDR3 DNA is TGTGCCAGCAGCTTAGCGGACAGGGGGGCTTTCTTT.